This TCR beta chain originates from a study of regulatory T cells in long-lasting Graves disease. Overall study results and limits: In persistent patients, shared public clonotypes (roughly 2,800) outnumbered those in new patients (about 1,000).

This clonotype was found many times. Its antigen is as yet unknown. Trimming removed 8 bases from V and 1 base from J; junction bases left unmatched: 7. This CDR3 has 14 residues. Germline assignment: CDR1 LNHDA and CDR2 SQIVND (reference sequence). Through Arm-PCR of CDR3 regions and iRepertoire HTBI primers, TCR beta libraries were built. TCRdb analysed the multiplex PCR reads with MiXCR anew, one entry per CDR3 protein. The sample lists about 220,000 distinct CDR3 sequences, roughly a fifth occurring once. As for time point: newly diagnosed GD, antithyroid drugs for less than 3 months. PBMCs provided the RNA from which the TCR library was made. The sample also formed part of further work on T cells in Graves' hyperthyroidism and ophthalmopathy.

The sequence was collected from a woman in her thirties with Graves disease. The specimen was peripheral blood mononuclear cells (PBMCs), collected at new diagnosis, from a patient treated with antithyroid drugs. The chain couples TRBV19 to TRBJ1-1, with 7 nucleotides matching TRBD1. The DNA of the CDR3 is TGTGCCAGTGGTTACAGGGGCGAGAACACTGAAGCTTTCTTT. Translated, it gives CASGYRGENTEAFF.